These T cell receptor beta chains were read from a single sample in a study of response to subunit inactivated influenza vaccine. TCRdb reprocessed the RT-PCR reads via MiXCR and lists one record per CDR3 protein. The table has 300,000 to 350,000 distinct CDR3 sequences, about 20% seen once. Sequenced here: PBMCs from blood, sampled less than 22 months after vaccination. These receptors all come from a man in his fifties or sixties who received an inactivated influenza vaccine. CDR3s include the opening cysteine and the closing phenylalanine or tryptophan. D genes are given only for firm matches.

V: TRBV6-1; D: -; CDR3: CASSRDPTGNQPQHF
V: TRBV19; D: -; CDR3: CASTWRVDTEAFF
V: TRBV19; D: -; CDR3: CASRKGLDYSNQPQHF
V: TRBV30; D: -; CDR3: CAWSVLASTEAFF
V: TRBV28; D: -; CDR3: CASSSPAAPGYTF
V: TRBV10-2; D: -; CDR3: CASSELRARRAFF
V: TRBV20-1; D: -; CDR3: CSARDPLVNSNQPQHF
V: TRBV7-8; D: TRBD2; CDR3: CASSAGTTNTGELFF
V: TRBV28; D: -; CDR3: CASSNRDLAKNIQYF
V: TRBV12-3/TRBV12-4; D: -; CDR3: CASSSTAGADTQYF
V: TRBV7-9; D: TRBD1; CDR3: CASSPQGAPYNEQFF
V: TRBV25-1; D: -; CDR3: CASSEYRGTEQYF
V: TRBV20-1; D: -; CDR3: CSAREYLSGQFF
V: TRBV10-3; D: TRBD1; CDR3: CAIRGTGEETQYF
V: TRBV29-1; D: -; CDR3: CSAGPEETQYF
V: TRBV27; D: -; CDR3: CASSLAPGTTNYGYTF
V: TRBV7-9; D: TRBD1; CDR3: CASSLAGTGLEKLFF
V: TRBV12-3/TRBV12-4; D: -; CDR3: CATHATGELFF
V: TRBV7-9; D: -; CDR3: CASSLGTAAVEQFF
V: TRBV12-3/TRBV12-4; D: -; CDR3: CASGGSWETQYF
V: TRBV27; D: -; CDR3: CASSPPGVSIYGYTF
V: TRBV21-1; D: -; CDR3: CASSKVGRRNTEAFF
V: TRBV24-1; D: -; CDR3: CATSDSGFRSNEQFF
V: TRBV20-1; D: -; CDR3: CSAESQAYNSPLHF
V: TRBV5-1; D: -; CDR3: CASSDSTYLGTEAFF
V: TRBV12-3/TRBV12-4; D: TRBD1; CDR3: CASRLGTGTYEQYF
V: TRBV27; D: -; CDR3: CASSLYQSYEQYF
V: TRBV4-2; D: -; CDR3: CASSQPGLPSGYTF
V: TRBV15; D: -; CDR3: CATSREKRSHGYTF
V: TRBV6-5; D: -; CDR3: CASSSHELRGQGDNSPLHF
V: TRBV20-1; D: -; CDR3: CSARDNRVRSNQPQHF
V: TRBV4-3; D: TRBD1; CDR3: CASSRGQGSGGYTF
V: TRBV5-1; D: TRBD2; CDR3: CASSLGPSGRYTDTQYF
V: TRBV7-6; D: TRBD2; CDR3: CASSLASASGRAGGTQYF
V: TRBV10-3; D: -; CDR3: CAISVGPPNEKLFF
V: TRBV3-1; D: -; CDR3: CASSQETGPNTEAFF
V: TRBV28; D: TRBD1; CDR3: CASSPPGQGMNTEAFF
V: TRBV6-1; D: TRBD1; CDR3: CASRRTGAVTEAFF
V: TRBV24-1; D: TRBD1; CDR3: CATSGQTGKNSNQPQHF
V: TRBV15; D: -; CDR3: CATSRAGIRDF
V: TRBV28; D: -; CDR3: CASSSRKSGPYEQYF
V: TRBV6-2/TRBV6-3; D: -; CDR3: CASSYRYGQIWGRTTDTQYF
V: TRBV6-5; D: TRBD1; CDR3: CASSSQGAVAEAFF
V: TRBV6-2/TRBV6-3; D: TRBD2; CDR3: CASSYPSGGANTDTQYF
V: TRBV5-1; D: TRBD1; CDR3: CASSRRTGDTEAFF
V: TRBV12-3/TRBV12-4; D: TRBD1; CDR3: CASSRDRASGNTIYF
V: TRBV19; D: TRBD1; CDR3: CASSWDRGNNSPLHF
V: TRBV25-1; D: -; CDR3: CASSAAGFYGYTF
V: TRBV7-9; D: -; CDR3: CASSVPPSVPTF
V: TRBV15; D: -; CDR3: CATSRDRGPAGYTF
V: TRBV3-1; D: -; CDR3: CASSPDNPGRAGYTF
V: TRBV7-9; D: -; CDR3: CASSLVSTGDTQYF
V: TRBV5-1; D: TRBD1; CDR3: CASSLAGTAYNSPLHF
V: TRBV12-3/TRBV12-4; D: TRBD2; CDR3: CASSFLAGPYEQYF
V: TRBV5-1; D: TRBD1; CDR3: CASSPETGDNYGYTF